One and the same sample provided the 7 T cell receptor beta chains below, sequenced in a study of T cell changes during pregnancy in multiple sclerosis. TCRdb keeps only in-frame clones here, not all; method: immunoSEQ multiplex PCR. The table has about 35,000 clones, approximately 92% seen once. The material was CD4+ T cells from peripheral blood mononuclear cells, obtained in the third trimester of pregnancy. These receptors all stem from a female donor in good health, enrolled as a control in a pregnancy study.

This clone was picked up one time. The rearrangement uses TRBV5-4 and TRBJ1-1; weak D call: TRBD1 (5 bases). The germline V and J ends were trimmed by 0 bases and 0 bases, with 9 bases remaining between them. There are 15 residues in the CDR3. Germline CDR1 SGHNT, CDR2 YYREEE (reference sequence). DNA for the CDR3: TGTGCCAGCAGCTTGGTGGGCAGGGTGAACACTGAAGCTTTCTTT. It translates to CASSLVGRVNTEAFF.

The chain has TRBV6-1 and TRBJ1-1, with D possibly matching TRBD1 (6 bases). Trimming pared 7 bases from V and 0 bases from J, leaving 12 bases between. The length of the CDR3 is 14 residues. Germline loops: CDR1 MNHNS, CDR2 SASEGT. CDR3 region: CASNRVRVNTEAFF. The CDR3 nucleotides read TGTGCCAGCAACAGGGTCAGGGTGAACACTGAAGCTTTCTTT.

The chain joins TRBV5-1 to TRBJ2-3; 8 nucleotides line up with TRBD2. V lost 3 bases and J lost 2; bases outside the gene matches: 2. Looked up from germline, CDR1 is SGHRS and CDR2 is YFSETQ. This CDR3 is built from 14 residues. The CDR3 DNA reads TGCGCCAGCAGCTCAGCGGGAGACACAGATACGCAGTATTTT. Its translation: CASSSAGDTDTQYF.

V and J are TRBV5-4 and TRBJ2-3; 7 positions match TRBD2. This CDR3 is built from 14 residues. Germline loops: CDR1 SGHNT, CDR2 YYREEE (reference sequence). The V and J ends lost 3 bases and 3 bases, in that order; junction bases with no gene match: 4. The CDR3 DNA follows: TGTGCCAGCAGCTGGGGGGGAAGGACAGATACGCAGTATTTT. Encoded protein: CASSWGGRTDTQYF.

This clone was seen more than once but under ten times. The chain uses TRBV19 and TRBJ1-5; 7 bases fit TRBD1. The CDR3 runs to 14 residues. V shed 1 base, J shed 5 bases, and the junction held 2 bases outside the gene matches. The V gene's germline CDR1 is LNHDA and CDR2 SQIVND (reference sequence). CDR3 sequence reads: CASSIGQGYQPQHF. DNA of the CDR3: TGTGCCAGTAGTATAGGACAGGGTTATCAGCCCCAGCATTTT.

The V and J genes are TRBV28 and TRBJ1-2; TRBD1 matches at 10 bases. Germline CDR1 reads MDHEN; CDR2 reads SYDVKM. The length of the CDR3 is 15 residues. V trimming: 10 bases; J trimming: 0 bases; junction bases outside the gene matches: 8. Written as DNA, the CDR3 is TGTGCCACAGTCAGGACAGGGGGTCCTAACTATGGCTACACCTTC. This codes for CATVRTGGPNYGYTF.

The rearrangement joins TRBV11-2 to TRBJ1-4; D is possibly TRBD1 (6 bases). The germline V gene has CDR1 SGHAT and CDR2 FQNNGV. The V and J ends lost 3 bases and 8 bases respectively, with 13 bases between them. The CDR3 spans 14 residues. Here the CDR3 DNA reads TGTGCCAGCAGCTTTGATGGGGGGGCGGAAAAACTGTTTTTT. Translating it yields CASSFDGGAEKLFF. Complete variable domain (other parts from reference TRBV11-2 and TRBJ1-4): EAGVAQSPRYKIIEKRQSVAFWCNPISGHATLYWYQQILGQGPKLLIQFQNNGVVDDSQLPKDRFSAERLKGVDSTLKIQPAKLEDSAVYLCASSFDGGAEKLFFGSGTQLSVL.